Here is one T cell receptor beta chain with its context. This sample is drawn from a study of CD8 T cells in Susac syndrome. The V and J ends lost 4 bases and 8 bases respectively, with 11 bases between them. CDR3 length equals 13 residues. Germline V lookup: CDR1 SGHTA, CDR2 FQGTGA. The recently defined diagnostic criteria for definite or probable disease were met by the Susac syndrome patients. RNA in amounts of roughly 0.5 to 1 ug was reverse transcribed with random hexamers. MiXCR, run by TCRdb on the immunoSEQ multiplex PCR reads, gives a single entry per CDR3 protein. Among 170,000 or so distinct CDR3 sequences, 85% to 95% were seen once, and the ten largest hold approximately 0.11%.

This clonotype was obtained from a human donor with Susac syndrome. What was sequenced was CD4+ T cells from PBMCs. The chain couples TRBV7-3 to TRBJ2-2; D not certain. The DNA of the CDR3 is TGTGCCAGCAGCTCCAGTCCTTCGGGGGAGCTGTTTTTT. Translated, it gives CASSSSPSGELFF.